One sample yielded the 27 T cell receptor beta chains listed below, sequenced in a study of T cells in localized non-small cell lung cancer. Measured with immunoSEQ multiplex PCR; TCRdb has only the in-frame clones, and not every one. The sample consists of fewer than 35,000 clones, approximately 86% of them appearing once. Sample: peripheral blood mononuclear cells, taken before any cancer treatment. All receptors come from a man aged 35-75 years with stage III lung adenocarcinoma.

The chain employs TRBV7-9 and TRBJ2-3; D not resolved. V was pared by 1 base and J by 1 base, with 6 bases between. The CDR3 extends over 14 amino acids. Per the germline V gene, CDR1 is SEHNR and CDR2 is FQNEAQ (reference sequence). The CDR3 DNA follows: TGTGCCAGCAGCTTAGTGGATGGCACAGATACGCAGTATTTT. Amino acid sequence: CASSLVDGTDTQYF. Using reference TRBV7-9 and TRBJ2-3 for the parts outside the CDR3, the full variable domain is DTGVSQNPRHKITKRGQNVTFRCDPISEHNRLYWYRQTLGQGPEFLTYFQNEAQLEKSRLLSDRFSAERPKGSFSTLEIQRTEQGDSAMYLCASSLVDGTDTQYFGPGTRLTVL.

This clone appeared a single time. The chain is built from TRBV6-5 and TRBJ1-2; TRBD1 might be the D (5 bases). CDR1 and CDR2 (germline): MNHEY, SVGAGI. The V gene lost 7 bases and the J gene lost 2 bases, with 11 bases spanning the gap. CDR3 length equals 13 residues. The CDR3 reads CASTRGSNYGYTF. DNA of the CDR3: TGTGCCAGCACGCGGGGGTCCAACTATGGCTACACCTTC.

The chain recombines TRBV6-5 with TRBJ1-5; possible D gene TRBD1, 5 bases. Germline V lookup: CDR1 MNHEY, CDR2 SVGAGI. The CDR3 covers 13 residues. The germline V and J ends were trimmed by 10 bases and 4 bases, with 14 bases remaining between them. In nucleotides, the CDR3 is TGTGCCACCTCATTACAGGTTAATCAGCCCCAGCATTTT. It specifies CATSLQVNQPQHF.

The chain combines TRBV7-2 with TRBJ2-2; 9 bases fit TRBD2. The trim removed 6 bases at V and 2 bases at J, leaving 4 bases unmatched. The CDR3 totals 15 residues. Germline V gene data show CDR1 as SGHTA and CDR2 as FQGNSA. The CDR3 sequence: CASSISGGNTGELFF. The DNA of the CDR3 is TGTGCCAGCAGTATTAGCGGGGGAAACACCGGGGAGCTGTTTTTT.

The chain joins TRBV7-6 to TRBJ2-4; D unresolved. The CDR3 length is 15 residues. Trimming took 4 bases from V and 4 from J, leaving 14 bases between them. Germline values: CDR1 SGHVS, CDR2 FNYEAQ. The CDR3 sequence: CASSSLTVGKNIQYF. CDR3 coding DNA: TGTGCCAGCAGCTCCCTAACCGTCGGGAAAAACATTCAGTACTTC.

This clone has only a few counts. This chain joins TRBV28 and TRBJ1-1; D is unclear. V was shortened by 6 bases and J by 2 bases, with 4 bases between the two germline ends. The germline CDR1 and CDR2 sequences are MDHEN and SYDVKM. This CDR3 has 11 amino acids. The DNA for the CDR3 is TGTGCCAGCAGGCTCAACACTGAAGCTTTCTTT. Translated, it gives CASRLNTEAFF.

This chain joins TRBV28 and TRBJ2-4, with D possibly matching TRBD2 (7 bases). CDR1 is MDHEN and CDR2 is SYDVKM in the germline V gene. The CDR3 contains 21 residues. Trimming stripped 6 bases from V and 7 bases from J, with 37 bases between. In DNA form, the CDR3 reads TGTGCCAGCAGCCTCATTTATGCGGATGGGAGGGGGATTGTGCCAACGAACATTCAGTACTTC. It codes for CASSLIYADGRGIVPTNIQYF.

CDR3 loop: CAGSRGGTYEQYF. CDR3 DNA: TGTGCCGGTTCTAGGGGGGGTACCTACGAGCAGTACTTC. The rearrangement joins TRBV6-6 to TRBJ2-7, with D maybe TRBD2 (7 bases). CDR3 length: 13 residues. V was pared by 11 bases and J by 2 bases, with 16 bases between. CDR1 is MNHNY and CDR2 is SVGAGI in the germline V gene (reference sequence).

This CDR3 is CASSVGTYNEQFF. CDR3 DNA sequence: TGTGCCAGCAGCGTGGGAACATACAATGAGCAGTTCTTC. The V and J genes are TRBV6-6 and TRBJ2-1; unclear D gene. The CDR3 sequence is 13 residues long. Germline CDR1 is MNHNY and CDR2 is SVGAGI (reference sequence). V was clipped by 6 bases and J by 4 bases, with 10 bases between them.

This clone has a handful of counts. The chain carries TRBV27 and TRBJ1-2, with D tentatively TRBD1 (6 bases). Trimming removed 4 bases at V and 4 bases at J, with 16 bases between. In germline, CDR1 is MNHEY, CDR2 SMNVEV (reference sequence). The CDR3 runs 15 residues. In DNA form, the CDR3 reads TGTGCCAGCAGTTGGGGGGGAGGGGGTGCCTATGGCTACACCTTC. Translated, it gives CASSWGGGGAYGYTF.

This sequence joins TRBV6-4 and TRBJ2-2; the match to TRBD1 covers 9 bases. This CDR3 has 16 residues. With 5 bases clipped from V and 4 bases from J, the junction kept 8 bases outside the gene matches. The V gene's germline CDR1 is MRHNA and CDR2 SNTAGT. The chain's CDR3 is CASSKTGTGSTGELFF. The CDR3 DNA follows: TGTGCCAGCAGTAAAACCGGGACAGGGAGCACCGGGGAGCTGTTTTTT.

The chain joins TRBV5-1 to TRBJ2-5; 7 nucleotides align to TRBD1. This CDR3 region has 16 residues. The junction had 13 bases not matched to a gene; V was cut back by 7 bases and J by 1 base. Germline CDR1 SGHRS, CDR2 YFSETQ. CDR3 region: CASGPTGAWGQETQYF. In DNA, the CDR3 is TGCGCCAGCGGCCCAACAGGGGCGTGGGGCCAAGAGACCCAGTACTTC. Together with reference TRBV5-1 and TRBJ2-5, the CDR3 gives the full variable domain: KAGVTQTPRYLIKTRGQQVTLSCSPISGHRSVSWYQQTPGQGLQFLFEYFSETQRNKGNFPGRFSGRQFSNSRSEMNVSTLELGDSALYLCASGPTGAWGQETQYFGPGTRLLVL.

The chain links TRBV18 to TRBJ2-2, with D tentatively TRBD1 (6 bases). The CDR3 sequence is 16 residues long. Germline loops: CDR1 KGHSH, CDR2 LQKENI. V was cut by 1 base and J by 5 bases, with 14 bases left in between. The CDR3 loop is CASSPRSQGPTGELFF. The CDR3 region has the DNA TGTGCCAGCTCACCACGATCCCAGGGGCCAACCGGGGAGCTGTTTTTT.

V and J are TRBV11-2 and TRBJ2-1; TRBD2 matches at 7 bases. This CDR3 is built from 15 residues. Germline V CDR1 and CDR2: SGHAT, FQNNGV. With V trimmed by 3 bases and J by 0 bases, 2 bases remained unmatched. The CDR3 loop reads CASSFGGTSYNEQFF. DNA for the CDR3: TGTGCCAGCAGCTTCGGGGGGACCTCCTACAATGAGCAGTTCTTC.

The V call is TRBV7-8, the J call TRBJ1-3; TRBD1 might be the D (5 bases). V lost 2 bases and J lost 0, with 14 bases in between. The CDR3 sequence is 17 residues long. From germline, CDR1 is SGHVS and CDR2 FQNEAQ. CDR3 in amino acids: CASSLQGRPGSGNTIYF. The CDR3 coding sequence is TGTGCCAGCAGCTTACAGGGCAGGCCAGGCTCTGGAAACACCATATATTTT. Full variable domain (remainder filled in from reference TRBV7-8 and TRBJ1-3): GAGVSQSPRYKVAKRGQDVALRCDPISGHVSLFWYQQALGQGPEFLTYFQNEAQLDKSGLPSDRFFAERPEGSVSTLKIQRTQQEDSAVYLCASSLQGRPGSGNTIYFGEGSWLTVV.

The chain links TRBV5-6 to TRBJ2-5; D possibly corresponds to TRBD2 (7 bases). Trimming left V 6 bases short and J 5 bases short, with 26 bases between. The CDR3 loop spans 17 amino acids. CDR1 is SGHDT, CDR2 YYEEEE, per germline. The CDR3, as DNA: TGTGCCAGCACCCTTGCACTCTCGCGGGGGCCCTGGGAGACCCAGTACTTC. Protein product: CASTLALSRGPWETQYF.

In its sample, this clone was seen a few times. The J gene is TRBJ2-7, the V gene TRBV7-2, with 11 nucleotides matching TRBD1. The CDR3 is 15 amino acids. V shed 5 bases, J shed 3 bases, and the junction held 6 bases outside the gene matches. Germline V gives CDR1 SGHTA, CDR2 FQGNSA. The DNA for the CDR3 is TGTGCCAGCAGCAGGACCGGGACAGGGGGCTACGAGCAGTACTTC. Residues: CASSRTGTGGYEQYF. The full variable domain, completed using reference TRBV7-2 and TRBJ2-7, is GAGVSQSPSNKVTEKGKDVELRCDPISGHTALYWYRQSLGQGLEFLIYFQGNSAPDKSGLPSDRFSAERTGGSVSTLTIQRTQQEDSAVYLCASSRTGTGGYEQYFGPGTRLTVT.

This chain joins TRBV5-1 and TRBJ2-3; 9 positions match TRBD2. CDR3 length: 15 amino acids. Unmatched junction bases numbered 7, after V lost 1 base and J lost 7 bases. Germline CDR1 and CDR2: SGHRS and YFSETQ. The CDR3 coding sequence is TGCGCCAGCAGCTTGTCCGGCGGGGGGGCAAATACGCAGTATTTT. Translated, it gives CASSLSGGGANTQYF.

This sequence joins TRBV27 and TRBJ1-2; 8 positions agree with TRBD1. The CDR3 totals 17 residues. Germline loops: CDR1 MNHEY, CDR2 SMNVEV (reference sequence). J was trimmed by 4 bases and V by 5 bases; bases with no gene match: 15. The CDR3 region is CASSLTLRGRGGYGYTF. CDR3 nucleotide sequence: TGTGCCAGCAGTCTCACCCTCAGGGGGCGGGGGGGCTATGGCTACACCTTC.

The V and J genes are TRBV5-1 and TRBJ1-2; 12 nucleotides align to TRBD1. The CDR3 is made up of 16 amino acids. The germline V gene has CDR1 SGHRS and CDR2 YFSETQ. With 3 bases clipped from V and 4 bases from J, the junction kept 7 bases outside the gene matches. The CDR3 DNA follows: TGCGCCAGCAGCTACGGGACAGGGGGCAGTTCCTATGGCTACACCTTC. Encoded protein: CASSYGTGGSSYGYTF.

The J gene is TRBJ1-1, the V gene TRBV5-4; D is unresolved. This CDR3 contains 15 residues. Trimming cost V 4 bases and J 1 base, with 14 bases left between them. Germline-derived CDR1 and CDR2 are SGHNT and YYREEE (reference sequence). CDR3 sequence reads: CASSPLTTGNTEAFF. The CDR3 DNA reads TGTGCCAGCAGCCCCCTGACGACGGGGAACACTGAAGCTTTCTTT.

The chain employs TRBV13 and TRBJ2-1; TRBD2 agrees at 13 bases. Looked up from germline, CDR1 is PRHDT and CDR2 is FYEKMQ (reference sequence). The CDR3 sequence is 20 residues long. After removal of 1 base from V and 0 bases from J, the junction contained 9 bases not matched to a gene. The CDR3 loop is CASSLARTSGGTSSYNEQFF. The CDR3 region has the DNA TGTGCCAGCAGCTTAGCCCGGACTAGCGGGGGAACCAGCTCCTACAATGAGCAGTTCTTC.

This clone was detected once. The chain links TRBV2 to TRBJ2-7; D is unclear. Germline-derived CDR1 and CDR2 are SNHLY and FYNNEI. CDR3 length: 14 amino acids. Trimming left V 5 bases short and J 6 bases short, with 17 bases between. The CDR3 DNA reads TGTGCCAGCAGTTTTGAGGTTAGACTCGGCGAGCAGTACTTC. Amino acid sequence: CASSFEVRLGEQYF.

This chain connects TRBV7-3 to TRBJ2-1, with 8 bases lining up with TRBD2. From germline, CDR1 is SGHTA and CDR2 FQGTGA. Trimming removed 5 bases from V and 6 bases from J; junction bases left unmatched: 6. CDR3 size: 14 residues. The CDR3, as DNA: TGTGCCAGCAGCCCGGGGGGGAGCGCCAATGAGCAGTTCTTC. As protein: CASSPGGSANEQFF.

A single count supports this clone. The chain couples TRBV11-2 to TRBJ2-2, with D uncertain. With 6 bases removed from V and 6 bases from J, the gap between germline ends came to 11 bases. The CDR3 length is 13 residues. From germline, CDR1 is SGHAT and CDR2 FQNNGV. CDR3 region: CASRLVRSGELFF. The CDR3 bases are TGTGCCAGCAGGCTCGTTAGGTCCGGGGAGCTGTTTTTT.

This chain uses TRBV2 with TRBJ2-1, with D possibly matching TRBD1 (6 bases). With 8 bases removed from V and 0 bases from J, the gap between germline ends came to 20 bases. Per germline, CDR1 SNHLY and CDR2 FYNNEI. This CDR3 contains 17 residues. The DNA for the CDR3 is TGTGCCAGCCGAACAGGGACGAAGAAAAGCTCCTACAATGAGCAGTTCTTC. Residues: CASRTGTKKSSYNEQFF.

With respect to this clone: One end of the junction does not line up with germline, which may come from a read error. The gene calls are TRBV13 and TRBJ1-1; perhaps TRBD1 as D (6 bases). Germline assignment: CDR1 PRHDT and CDR2 FYEKMQ (reference sequence). This CDR3 contains 14 residues. In DNA form, the CDR3 reads TGTGCCAGCAGCCTAGGATTGGGGGCCACTGAAGCTTTCTTT. Translated, it gives CASSLGLGATEAFF.